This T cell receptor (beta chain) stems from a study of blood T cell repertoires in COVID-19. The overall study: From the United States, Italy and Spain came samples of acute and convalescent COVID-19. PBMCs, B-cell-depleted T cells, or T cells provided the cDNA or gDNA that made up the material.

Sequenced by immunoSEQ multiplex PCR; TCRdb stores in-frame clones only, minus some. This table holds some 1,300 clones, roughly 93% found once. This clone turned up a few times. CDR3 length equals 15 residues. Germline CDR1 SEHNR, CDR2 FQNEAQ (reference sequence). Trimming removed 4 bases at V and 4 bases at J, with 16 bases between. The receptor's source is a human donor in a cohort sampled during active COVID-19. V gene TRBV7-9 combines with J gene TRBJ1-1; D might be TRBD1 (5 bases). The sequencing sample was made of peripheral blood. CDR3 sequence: CASSSLGGSGTEAFF. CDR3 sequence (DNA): TGTGCCAGCAGCTCCCTTGGGGGGTCGGGCACTGAAGCTTTCTTT.